Sequencing of this TCR beta chain was carried out in a study of shared clonotypes between healthy human individuals. Concerning this clone: Its antigen remains unknown.

Study observations and caveats: Only a few donors were included, so the genetic and exposure-history diversity represented was limited.

Sorted-subset replicate PCRs used 200 to 250 ng DNA, roughly 28,000 T cell genomes. The method was immunoSEQ multiplex PCR; TCRdb's version includes in-frame clones alone and lacks a portion of them. The sample has approximately 2.5 million clones; 80% to 95% are singletons. Sequenced: naive CD4+ T cells from PBMCs. The sample's subset: CD45RA+ positively selected. This clonotype was obtained from a man between 18 and 29 years old in good health. Some clones in this sample may be carry-over from other donors' samples.

CDR3 loop: CATSRDFRLGGSYNEQFF. The CDR3 DNA is TGTGCCACCAGCAGAGATTTCCGGTTGGGCGGGAGTTACAATGAGCAGTTCTTC. The rearrangement joins TRBV15 to TRBJ2-1, with 7 bases lining up with TRBD2. The CDR3 totals 18 residues. After removal of 0 bases from V and 4 bases from J, the junction contained 12 bases not matched to a gene. Germline-derived CDR1 and CDR2 are LNHNV and YYDKDF (reference sequence).